The 2 T cell receptor beta chains below all came from one sample that was sequenced in a study of OX40 agonist ivuxolimab in advanced cancers. Clones were read by immunoSEQ multiplex PCR, and TCRdb kept only the in-frame ones, dropping some. Here the sample spans 75,000 to 100,000 clones, more than 80% being singletons. The sequenced sample was CD4+ or CD8+ T cells sorted from blood, obtained in a trial of the OX40 agonist ivuxolimab. These receptors originate from an adult with an advanced solid tumor such as melanoma, head and neck, liver or kidney cancer.

The rearrangement joins TRBV9 to TRBJ2-1; perhaps TRBD2 as D (6 bases). The CDR3 totals 15 residues. V shed 2 bases and J shed 10 bases, with 19 bases lying between them. Germline-derived CDR1 and CDR2 are SGDLS and YYNGEE. The CDR3 is CASSVLELAGAEQFF. For the CDR3, the DNA is TGTGCCAGCAGCGTCCTAGAACTAGCCGGCGCAGAGCAGTTCTTC.

This chain uses TRBV25-1 with TRBJ2-3; 9 nucleotides align to TRBD1. The CDR3 is 17 residues long. Germline-derived CDR1 and CDR2 are MGHDK and SYGVNS. The ends lost 1 base at V and 0 bases at J; junction bases unmatched: 5. The CDR3 loop reads CASSESGTGQSTDTQYF. The CDR3 bases are TGTGCCAGCAGTGAATCAGGGACAGGGCAGAGCACAGATACGCAGTATTTT. Drawing the rest from reference TRBV25-1 and TRBJ2-3, the complete variable domain is EADIYQTPRYLVIGTGKKITLECSQTMGHDKMYWYQQDPGMELHLIHYSYGVNSTEKGDLSSESTVSRIRTEHFPLTLESARPSHTSQYLCASSESGTGQSTDTQYFGPGTRLTVL.